This T cell receptor (beta chain) was found in a study of response to subunit inactivated influenza vaccine. Study-level results: Each seasonal flu vaccination may recruit only limited new T cells, authors suggested.

Via MiXCR, TCRdb re-called the RT-PCR reads, giving one row per CDR3 protein. The profile covers 540,000 or so distinct CDR3 sequences, with approximately 12% appearing a single time and less than 15% taken by the ten largest. As concerns this clonotype: What it recognizes is unknown.

The germline V gene has CDR1 LGHDT and CDR2 YNNKEL (reference sequence). The CDR3 is made up of 16 amino acids. The V segment lost 6 bases and the J segment 7 bases; nucleotides outside the gene matches: 10. The clonotype was recovered from a man in his fifties or sixties who received an inactivated influenza vaccine. Sequenced here: PBMCs from blood, sampled roughly 45 days after vaccination. The rearrangement joins TRBV3-1 to TRBJ2-1; the match to TRBD2 covers 12 bases. Here the CDR3 reads CASRPSTSGSGNEQFF. The DNA for the CDR3 is TGTGCCAGCAGACCTTCGACTAGCGGGAGTGGGAATGAGCAGTTCTTC.